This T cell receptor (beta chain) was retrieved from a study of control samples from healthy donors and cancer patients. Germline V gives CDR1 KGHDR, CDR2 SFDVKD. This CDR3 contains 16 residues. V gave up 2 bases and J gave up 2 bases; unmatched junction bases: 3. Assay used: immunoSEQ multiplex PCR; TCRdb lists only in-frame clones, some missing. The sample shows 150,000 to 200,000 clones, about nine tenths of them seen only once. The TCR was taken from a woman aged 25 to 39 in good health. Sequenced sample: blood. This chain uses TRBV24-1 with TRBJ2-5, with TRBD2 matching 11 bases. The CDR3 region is CATSDSASGGQETQYF. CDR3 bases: TGTGCCACCAGTGATTCGGCTAGCGGGGGGCAAGAGACCCAGTACTTC.